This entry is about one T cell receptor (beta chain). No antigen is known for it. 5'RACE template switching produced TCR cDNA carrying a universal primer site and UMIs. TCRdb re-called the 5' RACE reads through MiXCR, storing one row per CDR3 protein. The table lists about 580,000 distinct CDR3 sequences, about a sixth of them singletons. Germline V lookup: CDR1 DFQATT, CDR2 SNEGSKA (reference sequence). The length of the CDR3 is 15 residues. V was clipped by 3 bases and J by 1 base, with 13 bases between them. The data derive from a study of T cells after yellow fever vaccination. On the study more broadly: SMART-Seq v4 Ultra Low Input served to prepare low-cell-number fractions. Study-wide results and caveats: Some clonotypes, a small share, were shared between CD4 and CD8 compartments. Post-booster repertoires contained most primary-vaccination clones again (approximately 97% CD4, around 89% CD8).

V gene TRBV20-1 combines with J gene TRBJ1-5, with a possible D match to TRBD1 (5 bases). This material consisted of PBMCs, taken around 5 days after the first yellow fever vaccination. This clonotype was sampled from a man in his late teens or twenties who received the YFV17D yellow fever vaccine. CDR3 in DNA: TGCAGTGCTAGTCGCCAGGGTCCAAGCAATCAGCCCCAGCATTTT. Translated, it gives CSASRQGPSNQPQHF.